This TCR beta chain was sequenced in a study of T cell responses to AZD1222 COVID-19 vaccine. Points from the study as a whole: Increased Spike-specific TCR breadth and depth were observed after two AZD1222 doses.

Turning to this clone: The antigen is unknown.

The assay was immunoSEQ multiplex PCR, and TCRdb's table has in-frame clones only and misses some. The table has approximately 130,000 clones, around 90% seen once; the top ten hold around 5%. The CDR3 covers 15 residues. The germline V gene encodes CDR1 SGDLS and CDR2 YYNGEE. V was clipped by 3 bases and J by 3 bases; unmatched bases: 0. This receptor was obtained from an adult who received the AZD1222 COVID-19 vaccine. This sequence joins TRBV9 and TRBJ2-3, with 14 bases matching TRBD2. The source was peripheral blood, collected 28 days after the second AZD1222 dose. In nucleotides, the CDR3 is TGTGCCAGCAGCGGACTAGCGGGAGGGACAGATACGCAGTATTTT. Translated, it gives CASSGLAGGTDTQYF.